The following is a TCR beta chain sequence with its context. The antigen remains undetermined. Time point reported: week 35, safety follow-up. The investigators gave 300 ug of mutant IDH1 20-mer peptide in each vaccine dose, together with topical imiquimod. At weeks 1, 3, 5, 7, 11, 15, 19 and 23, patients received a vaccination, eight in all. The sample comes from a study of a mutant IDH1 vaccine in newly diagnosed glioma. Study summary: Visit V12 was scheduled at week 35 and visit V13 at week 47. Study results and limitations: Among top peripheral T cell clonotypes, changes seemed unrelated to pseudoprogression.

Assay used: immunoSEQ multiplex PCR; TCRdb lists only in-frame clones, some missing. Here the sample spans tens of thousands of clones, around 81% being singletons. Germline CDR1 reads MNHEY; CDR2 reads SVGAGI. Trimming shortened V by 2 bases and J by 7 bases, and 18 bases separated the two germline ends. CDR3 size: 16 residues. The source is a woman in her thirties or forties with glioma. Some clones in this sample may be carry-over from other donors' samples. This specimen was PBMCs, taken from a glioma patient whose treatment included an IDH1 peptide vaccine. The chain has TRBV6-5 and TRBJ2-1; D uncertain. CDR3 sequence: CASSYDGQPLANEQFF. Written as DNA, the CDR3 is TGTGCCAGCAGTTACGACGGGCAGCCTTTAGCAAATGAGCAGTTCTTC.